The next 27 T cell receptor beta chains were all read from a single sample in a study of T cell responses to AZD1222 COVID-19 vaccine. The repertoire was sequenced with immunoSEQ multiplex PCR; TCRdb's copy has only in-frame clones and lacks some. The sample holds 95,000 to 150,000 clones, over 75% seen once. The source was peripheral blood, collected on day 0 of AZD1222 vaccination. All receptors come from an adult in good health.

J is TRBJ2-7 and V is TRBV30; D gene unclear. V shed 2 bases and J shed 0 bases, with 5 bases lying between them. The CDR3 has 12 amino acids. Per germline, CDR1 GTSNPN and CDR2 SVGIG (reference sequence). The CDR3, as DNA: TGTGCCTGGAGTTCCCTCTCCTACGAGCAGTACTTC. Translating it yields CAWSSLSYEQYF.

The CDR3 DNA follows: TGTGCCAGCAGCGAGGGACCTAACTACGAGCAGTACTTC. Amino acids: CASSEGPNYEQYF. The chain uses TRBV9 and TRBJ2-7, with D perhaps matching TRBD1 or TRBD2 (5 bases each). V gave up 3 bases and J gave up 3 bases, with 10 bases separating them. Germline CDR1 and CDR2: SGDLS and YYNGEE. The CDR3 length is 13 residues.

This clone was detected only a few times. V usage is TRBV19 and J usage is TRBJ2-7, with 10 bases aligning to TRBD1. Germline V gene data show CDR1 as LNHDA and CDR2 as SQIVND (reference sequence). V lost 6 bases, J lost 2 bases, and 7 bases stayed unmatched. The CDR3 is 15 residues long. CDR3 bases: TGTGCCAGTAGCAAGGACAGGGGGTCCGCCTACGAGCAGTACTTC. As protein: CASSKDRGSAYEQYF.

The chain couples TRBV7-2 to TRBJ2-7, with D perhaps matching TRBD1 (5 bases). Germline CDR1 SGHTA, CDR2 FQGNSA. Trimming took 0 bases from V and 3 from J, leaving 15 bases between them. The CDR3 length is 16 residues. Here the CDR3 reads CASSLAPDQDIYEQYF. The CDR3 DNA is TGTGCCAGCAGCTTAGCCCCAGACCAGGACATCTACGAGCAGTACTTC.

This rearrangement joins TRBV6-5 to TRBJ2-3; D remains ambiguous. The germline gives CDR1 MNHEY, CDR2 SVGAGI. Deletions cut 10 bases from V and 3 bases from J, with 5 bases between. CDR3 size: 10 residues. The CDR3 DNA is TGTGCCACCAAGACAGATACGCAGTATTTT. Its translation is CATKTDTQYF.

This chain connects TRBV5-4 to TRBJ1-5; D not resolved. Trimming shortened V by 4 bases and J by 3 bases, and 5 bases separated the two germline ends. Germline V gene data show CDR1 as SGHNT and CDR2 as YYREEE (reference sequence). The CDR3 contains 12 residues. The CDR3 coding sequence is TGTGCCAGCAGCCGCGACAATCAGCCCCAGCATTTT. Protein product: CASSRDNQPQHF.

The chain has TRBV3-1 (or the pseudogene TRBV3-2) and TRBJ1-5; D gene uncertain. Trimming took off 1 base at V and 5 bases at J, with 12 bases between the two ends. CDR1 LGHDT and CDR2 YNNKEL come from the germline V gene (reference sequence). This CDR3 region has 15 residues. This CDR3 is CASSQGGGFYQPQHF. CDR3 DNA: TGTGCCAGCAGCCAAGGAGGAGGGTTCTATCAGCCCCAGCATTTT.

The rearrangement uses TRBV28 and TRBJ2-7; D remains unclear. The CDR3 extends over 11 amino acids. Germline V gene lookup returns CDR1 MDHEN and CDR2 SYDVKM. Trimming took off 6 bases at V and 5 bases at J, with 8 bases between the two ends. CDR3 coding DNA: TGTGCCAGCAGCACCCGGAACGAGCAGTACTTC. It yields the protein CASSTRNEQYF.

V usage is TRBV29-1 and J usage is TRBJ1-4; D is unresolved. This CDR3 is built from 13 residues. Looked up from germline, CDR1 is SQVTM and CDR2 is ANQGSEA. Deletions cut 4 bases from V and 5 bases from J, with 11 bases between. Written as DNA, the CDR3 is TGCAGCGTTGGTTGGGGTATGAATGAAAAACTGTTTTTT. Protein: CSVGWGMNEKLFF.

The chain uses TRBV27 and TRBJ2-7; TRBD1 matches at 8 bases. This CDR3 has 16 residues. Looked up from germline, CDR1 is MNHEY and CDR2 is SMNVEV (reference sequence). V dropped 3 bases and J dropped 5; count of bases not matched to a gene: 12. The CDR3 is CASSFISNRGAHEQYF. The CDR3 coding sequence is TGTGCCAGCAGTTTCATCAGCAACAGGGGGGCCCACGAGCAGTACTTC.

A single count supports this clone. J is TRBJ2-2 and V is TRBV5-1; 12 bases are shared with TRBD2. V shed 5 bases, J shed 7 bases, and the junction held 6 bases outside the gene matches. There are 15 residues in the CDR3. Germline-derived CDR1 and CDR2 are SGHRS and YFSETQ. In nucleotides, the CDR3 is TGCGCCAGCAGGCTGACTAGCGGGAGTCTCGGGGAGCTGTTTTTT. This encodes CASRLTSGSLGELFF.

This rearrangement joins TRBV3-1 (or the pseudogene TRBV3-2) to TRBJ1-6; D might be TRBD1 (5 bases). The CDR3 runs 16 residues. Germline V gene sequence: CDR1 LGHDT, CDR2 YNNKEL (reference sequence). Trimming took 0 bases from V and 9 from J, leaving 15 bases between them. The CDR3: CASSQEQRGIFSPLHF. CDR3 coding DNA: TGTGCCAGCAGCCAAGAGCAGAGGGGAATTTTTTCACCCCTCCACTTT.

This sequence joins TRBV11-3 and TRBJ2-7; D not certain. The V end lost 0 bases, the J end lost 6 bases, and 9 bases lay between the germline ends. The germline gives CDR1 SGHNT, CDR2 YENEEA. This CDR3 is 13 amino acids long. CDR3 DNA: TGTGCCAGCAGCTTAGATCTGGGGTCCGAGCAGTACTTC. This translates into CASSLDLGSEQYF.

The chain employs TRBV25-1 and TRBJ1-2; 11 nucleotides match TRBD1. The CDR3 has 15 amino acids. With V trimmed by 3 bases and J by 5 bases, 5 bases remained unmatched. Germline V gives CDR1 MGHDK, CDR2 SYGVNS. CDR3 amino acids: CASSERTGGVYGYTF. In DNA, the CDR3 is TGTGCCAGCAGTGAGCGGACAGGGGGCGTTTATGGCTACACCTTC.

The V call is TRBV5-4, the J call TRBJ2-7; tentatively, D is TRBD2 (5 bases). The germline V gene encodes CDR1 SGHNT and CDR2 YYREEE (reference sequence). The CDR3 loop spans 11 amino acids. The germline V and J ends were trimmed by 5 bases and 8 bases, with 11 bases remaining between them. The CDR3 DNA follows: TGTGCCAGCAGTAAACTAGGGCAGCAGTACTTC. This gives the protein CASSKLGQQYF.

This clone appeared a single time. The chain links TRBV10-3 to TRBJ2-7, with 7 bases lining up with TRBD1. This CDR3 contains 16 residues. The germline CDR1 and CDR2 sequences are ENHRY and SYGVKD. V gave up 2 bases and J gave up 2 bases; unmatched junction bases: 9. The CDR3 coding sequence is TGTGCCATCAGTGAGGGCACAGGGGCCCGAACCTACGAGCAGTACTTC. Protein: CAISEGTGARTYEQYF.

In DNA form, the CDR3 reads TGTGCCAGCAGCTTAGGGCCAGGGAAATCAGATACGCAGTATTTT. It specifies CASSLGPGKSDTQYF. The rearrangement links TRBV7-2 to TRBJ2-3; TRBD1 is a possible D gene (5 bases). Germline CDR1 SGHTA, CDR2 FQGNSA. This CDR3 is built from 15 residues. The V and J ends lost 1 base and 4 bases respectively, with 12 bases between them.

The chain couples TRBV3-1 (or the pseudogene TRBV3-2) to TRBJ2-7; 11 bases agree with TRBD2. After removal of 4 bases from V and 5 bases from J, the junction contained 4 bases not matched to a gene. Germline loops: CDR1 LGHDT, CDR2 YNNKEL (reference sequence). This CDR3 region has 14 residues. The DNA for the CDR3 is TGTGCCAGCAGCCTAGCGGGGGGGATCGACGAGCAGTACTTC. Protein product: CASSLAGGIDEQYF.

This clone appeared a single time. This chain links TRBV28 with TRBJ2-3; D uncertain. V lost 1 base and J 4 bases, leaving 12 bases between the germline ends. The CDR3 covers 15 residues. Germline values: CDR1 MDHEN, CDR2 SYDVKM. The CDR3 protein is CASSLSGLVADTQYF. The CDR3 coding sequence is TGTGCCAGCAGTTTATCCGGGCTAGTGGCAGATACGCAGTATTTT.

The chain recombines TRBV10-2 with TRBJ2-3, with D unresolved. The V end was cut by 3 bases, the J end by 2 bases, with 9 bases between. CDR1 is WSHSY and CDR2 is SAAADI in the germline V gene. There are 14 residues in the CDR3. DNA for the CDR3: TGCGCCAGCAGTGACAGAAAGCTCACAGATACGCAGTATTTT. Translated: CASSDRKLTDTQYF.

The rearrangement links TRBV6-5 to TRBJ1-1, with D uncertain. Germline V gene sequence: CDR1 MNHEY, CDR2 SVGAGI. The V end lost 6 bases, the J end lost 0 bases, and 8 bases lay between the germline ends. The CDR3 has 13 amino acids. The CDR3 region has the DNA TGTGCCAGCAGGTATAGGTTGAACACTGAAGCTTTCTTT. Protein product: CASRYRLNTEAFF.

V is TRBV21-1 and J is TRBJ1-5; no DNA check was done on the table's D call, TRBD1. TRBV21-1 represents a pseudogene. This CDR3 comprises 17 residues. CDR3 amino acids: CASARGQGRFGNQPQHF. In DNA, the CDR3 is TGTGCCAGCGCAAGGGGGCAGGGGAGGTTCGGCAATCAGCCCCAGCATTTT.

This clone has only a few counts. The chain links TRBV5-1 to TRBJ2-7; D might be TRBD1 or TRBD2, each matching 5 bases. This CDR3 region has 15 residues. V lost 2 bases and J lost 2, with 14 bases in between. Germline CDR1 SGHRS, CDR2 YFSETQ. CDR3 amino acids: CASSLNGAPTYEQYF. CDR3 nucleotides: TGCGCCAGCAGCTTAAACGGGGCTCCAACCTACGAGCAGTACTTC.

The J gene is TRBJ2-1, the V gene TRBV2; 7 bases align to TRBD2. Trimming took 2 bases from V and 8 from J; bases not matched to a gene: 6. Germline values: CDR1 SNHLY, CDR2 FYNNEI. The CDR3 runs 14 residues. The DNA for the CDR3 is TGTGCCAGCAGTGAAAGGGACTACGGCCATGAGCAGTTCTTC. Amino acid sequence: CASSERDYGHEQFF. The full variable domain, with the rest looked up from reference TRBV2 and TRBJ2-1, is EPEVTQTPSHQVTQMGQEVILRCVPISNHLYFYWYRQILGQKVEFLVSFYNNEISEKSEIFDDQFSVERPDGSNFTLKIRSTKLEDSAMYFCASSERDYGHEQFFGPGTRLTVL.

The chain joins TRBV7-3 to TRBJ2-6, with no clear D. Germline values: CDR1 SGHTA, CDR2 FQGTGA. Trimming stripped 4 bases from V and 0 bases from J, with 4 bases between. The CDR3 spans 14 residues. CDR3 DNA: TGTGCCAGCAGCTCATCCTCTGGGGCCAACGTCCTGACTTTC. As protein: CASSSSSGANVLTF.

The chain uses TRBV11-3 and TRBJ2-1; D ambiguous. V was clipped by 2 bases and J by 5 bases, with 19 bases between them. Germline-derived CDR1 and CDR2 are SGHNT and YENEEA. The CDR3 length is 17 residues. The CDR3 DNA follows: TGTGCCAGCAGCTTATTGGTCAAGTCAGAGTTAGACAATGAGCAGTTCTTC. This encodes CASSLLVKSELDNEQFF.

The chain combines TRBV7-2 with TRBJ2-7, with 8 bases lining up with TRBD1. The V gene's germline CDR1 is SGHTA and CDR2 FQGNSA. This CDR3 is 19 amino acids long. V trimming: 2 bases; J trimming: 0 bases; junction bases outside the gene matches: 15. The CDR3: CASSLKSGRGLFFSYEQYF. The CDR3 region has the DNA TGTGCCAGCAGCTTAAAAAGTGGCAGGGGGCTCTTTTTCTCCTACGAGCAGTACTTC.